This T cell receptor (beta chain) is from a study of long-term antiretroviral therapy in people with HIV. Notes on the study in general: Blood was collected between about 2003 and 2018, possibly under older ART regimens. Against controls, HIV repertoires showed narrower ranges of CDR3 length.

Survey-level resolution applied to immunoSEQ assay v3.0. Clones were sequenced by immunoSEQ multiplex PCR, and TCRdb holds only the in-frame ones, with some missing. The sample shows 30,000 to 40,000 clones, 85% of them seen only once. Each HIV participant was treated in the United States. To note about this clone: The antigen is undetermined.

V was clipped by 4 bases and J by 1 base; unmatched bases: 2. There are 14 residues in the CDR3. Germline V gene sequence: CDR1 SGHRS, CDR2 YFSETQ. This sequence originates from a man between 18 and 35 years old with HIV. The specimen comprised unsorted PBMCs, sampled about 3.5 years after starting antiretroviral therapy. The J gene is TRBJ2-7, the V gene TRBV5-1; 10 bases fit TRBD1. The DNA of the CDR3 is TGCGCCAGCAGCGTGGACAGGGGGTCCTACGAGCAGTACTTC. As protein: CASSVDRGSYEQYF.